The present T cell receptor (beta chain) was sequenced within a study of cytomegalovirus exposure and HLA in healthy donors (dated by TCRdb to about 2017). Looking at the study overall: According to a later analysis, the roughly 120 validation repertoires were produced on the same platform as the 666 repertoires of the first cohort. The study aimed to test whether signatures of past pathogen exposure could be identified by cataloging public T cell receptors. Along with the roughly 610-subject first cohort, a separate validation cohort of about 110 different subjects was used. To predict cytomegalovirus infection status, the study combined high-throughput TCR immunosequencing, statistical association of individual TCRs with disease status, and machine learning.

Library method: the immunoSEQ multiplex PCR assay. In the source study's methods: A statistical classification framework was built to diagnose cytomegalovirus status from the catalog of TCR beta chain sequences. TCRdb stores this immuneACCESS table with in-frame sequences only. Part of the clones is absent; in the studies checked, under half of the shortfall reflects unresolved V genes, and no reason is known for the rest. The D gene and trimming were derived from the DNA, and the V and J assignments and clone size from that table. The sample profile shows approximately 150,000 clones; 87% of them were found once. The top ten clonotypes cover 4.5% of the sample. On this clone itself: The target of this receptor is not known. No much larger clonotype is one base removed from it; base qualities were not supplied.

Overall results and qualifications from the work: The authors suggested that the approach could potentially be generalized to other disease states and immunological phenotypes. A few of the identified cytomegalovirus-associated TCR beta chains were confirmed in vitro to be specific for cytomegalovirus antigens. In a later analysis, TCRs clustered in the first cohort were found to also tend to co-occur in the 120 or so validation repertoires, with approximately 95% of cluster scores above 0. A later analysis had no HLA typing for the validation cohort, so co-occurrence there was scored across all 130 or so repertoires. The classifier was reported to diagnose cytomegalovirus status with high specificity and sensitivity in both the original cohort and the validation cohort. The study gave a list of some 150 TCR beta chains associated with cytomegalovirus. Most TCR sequences were observed very rarely across donors, whereas some public TCRs were present in many individuals.

Its CDR3 holds 14 amino acids, cysteine through phenylalanine. Only the CDR3 part of the read is kept: 42 bases, read in frame from the first base. Trimming removed 5 bases from V and 2 bases from J; the gene matches leave 6 bases unexplained. The germline V gene (reference sequence) provides CDR1 MNHNY and CDR2 SVGAGI. Separate from the roughly 660-subject first cohort, the validation cohort of roughly 110 subjects was the group to which the donors belonged. The sequence links TRBV6-6 to TRBJ2-7; 7 bases in between match TRBD1. This receptor was identified in a man in his late teens or twenties in good health and CMV-seropositive. Sequencing was performed on PBMCs. This receptor has the CDR3 CASSQRTGTYEQYF. The nucleotides are TGTGCCAGCAGTCAAAGGACAGGAACCTACGAGCAGTACTTC.